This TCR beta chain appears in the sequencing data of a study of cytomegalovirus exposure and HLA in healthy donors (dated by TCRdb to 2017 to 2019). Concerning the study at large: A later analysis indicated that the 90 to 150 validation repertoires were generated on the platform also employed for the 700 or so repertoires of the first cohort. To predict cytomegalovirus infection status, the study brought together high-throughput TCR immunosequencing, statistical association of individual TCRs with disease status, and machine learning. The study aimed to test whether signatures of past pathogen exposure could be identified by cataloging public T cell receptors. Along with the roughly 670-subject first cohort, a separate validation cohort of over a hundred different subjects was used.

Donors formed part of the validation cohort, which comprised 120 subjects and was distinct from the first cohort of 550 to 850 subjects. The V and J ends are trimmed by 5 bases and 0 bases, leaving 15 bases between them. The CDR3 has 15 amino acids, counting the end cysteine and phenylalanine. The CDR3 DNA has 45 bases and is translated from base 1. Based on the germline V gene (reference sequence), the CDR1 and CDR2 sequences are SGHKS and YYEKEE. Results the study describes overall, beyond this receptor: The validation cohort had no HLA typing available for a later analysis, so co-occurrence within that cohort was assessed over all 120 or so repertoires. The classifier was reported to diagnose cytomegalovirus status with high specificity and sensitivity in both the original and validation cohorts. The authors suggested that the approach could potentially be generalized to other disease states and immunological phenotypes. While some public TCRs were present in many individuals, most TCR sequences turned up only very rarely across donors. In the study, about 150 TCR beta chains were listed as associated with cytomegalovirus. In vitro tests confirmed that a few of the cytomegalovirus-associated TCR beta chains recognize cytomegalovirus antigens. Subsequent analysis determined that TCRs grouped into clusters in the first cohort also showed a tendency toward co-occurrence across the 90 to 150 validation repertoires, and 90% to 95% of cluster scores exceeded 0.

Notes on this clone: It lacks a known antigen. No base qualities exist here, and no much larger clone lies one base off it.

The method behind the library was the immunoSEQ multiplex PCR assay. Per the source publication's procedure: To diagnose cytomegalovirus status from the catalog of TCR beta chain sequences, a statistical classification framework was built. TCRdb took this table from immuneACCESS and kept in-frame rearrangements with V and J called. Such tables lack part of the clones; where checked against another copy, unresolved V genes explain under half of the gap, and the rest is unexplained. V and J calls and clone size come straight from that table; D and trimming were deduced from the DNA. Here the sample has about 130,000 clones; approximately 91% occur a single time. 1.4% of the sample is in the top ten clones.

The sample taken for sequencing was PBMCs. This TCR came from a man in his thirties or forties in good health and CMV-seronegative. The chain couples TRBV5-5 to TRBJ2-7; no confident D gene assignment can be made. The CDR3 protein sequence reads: CASSFIRGSSYEQYF. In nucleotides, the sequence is TGTGCCAGCAGTTTTATCCGAGGAAGCTCCTACGAGCAGTACTTC.